The 18 T cell receptor beta chains below come from one sample, sequenced in a study of blood T cell repertoires in COVID-19. Assay: immunoSEQ multiplex PCR; the TCRdb copy retains only in-frame clones and omits some. The sample gives approximately 500,000 clones, roughly nine tenths of which show up once; roughly 7.4% is in the top ten. Sequences were obtained from peripheral blood. Receptors were obtained from a woman aged 45-59 years with COVID-19, enrolled during active disease.

The table lists this clone with a count of one. The V call is TRBV6-5, the J call TRBJ2-3; 7 bases agree with TRBD1. Germline V gives CDR1 MNHEY, CDR2 SVGAGI. The CDR3 consists of 13 residues. V was clipped by 8 bases and J by 2 bases; unmatched bases: 4. CDR3 bases: TGTGCCAGCCGGGACAGAAACACAGATACGCAGTATTTT. It encodes CASRDRNTDTQYF.

The chain couples TRBV5-1 to TRBJ2-2; 12 nucleotides align to TRBD2. The ends lost 4 bases at V and 4 bases at J; junction bases unmatched: 8. There are 17 residues in the CDR3. The germline CDR1 and CDR2 sequences are SGHRS and YFSETQ. Here the CDR3 DNA reads TGCGCCAGCAGCGGGCTCGGACTAGCGGGGTCCACCGGGGAGCTGTTTTTT. It translates to CASSGLGLAGSTGELFF. Full variable domain (remainder filled in from reference TRBV5-1 and TRBJ2-2): KAGVTQTPRYLIKTRGQQVTLSCSPISGHRSVSWYQQTPGQGLQFLFEYFSETQRNKGNFPGRFSGRQFSNSRSEMNVSTLELGDSALYLCASSGLGLAGSTGELFFGEGSRLTVL.

This clone appeared a single time. The chain couples TRBV4-2 to TRBJ2-7; 7 bases match TRBD1. This CDR3 has 15 residues. V shed 4 bases, J shed 1 base, and the junction held 7 bases outside the gene matches. Germline CDR1 is LGHNA and CDR2 is YNFKEQ. The CDR3 reads CASSRTGTESYEQYF. The CDR3 DNA reads as TGTGCCAGCAGCCGGACCGGGACAGAGTCCTACGAGCAGTACTTC.

The rearrangement uses TRBV4-2 and TRBJ2-3; TRBD2 aligns across 9 bases. The CDR3 is 15 residues long. Germline V CDR1 and CDR2: LGHNA, YNFKEQ. J lost 6 bases, V lost 4 bases, and 8 bases had no gene match. The CDR3 here is CASSLLIAGGDTQYF. The CDR3 nucleotides read TGTGCCAGCAGCCTCCTAATCGCGGGAGGGGATACGCAGTATTTT.

The DNA of the CDR3 is TGTGCCTGGTTAACGGCGGGGGGGCCTTACAATGAGCAGTTCTTC. Translating gives CAWLTAGGPYNEQFF. The rearrangement links TRBV30 to TRBJ2-1; 9 bases fit TRBD2. CDR3 length equals 15 residues. CDR1 is GTSNPN, CDR2 SVGIG, per germline (reference sequence). V shed 5 bases, J shed 4 bases, and the junction held 9 bases outside the gene matches.

The chain couples TRBV7-9 to TRBJ2-7; a possible D gene is TRBD1 (6 bases). Germline-derived CDR1 and CDR2 are SEHNR and FQNEAQ (reference sequence). Trimming took 6 bases from V and 1 from J, leaving 10 bases between them. The CDR3 is 13 amino acids. The CDR3 region has the DNA TGTGCCAGCAGGAGTGGACAGTCCTACGAGCAGTACTTC. This translates into CASRSGQSYEQYF.

The J gene is TRBJ1-3, the V gene TRBV7-2; perhaps TRBD1 as D (6 bases). V gave up 5 bases and J gave up 4 bases, with 21 bases separating them. This CDR3 has 17 residues. Germline CDR1 SGHTA, CDR2 FQGNSA. CDR3 in amino acids: CASSGLGVTGTGNTIYF. The CDR3 nucleotides read TGTGCCAGCAGCGGCTTAGGGGTAACAGGGACCGGAAACACCATATATTTT.

The rearrangement joins TRBV12-3 or TRBV12-4 to TRBJ2-3; D is undetermined. The CDR3 is 13 residues long. V lost 0 bases, J lost 6 bases, and 7 bases lay in between. CDR3 loop: CASSLAGADTQYF. In DNA form, the CDR3 reads TGTGCCAGCAGTTTAGCGGGCGCGGATACGCAGTATTTT.

About this clone: Other DNA sequences from this sample encode an identical CDR3 as well. The chain uses TRBV9 and TRBJ2-5; TRBD2 might be the D (5 bases). CDR3 size: 13 residues. Germline loops: CDR1 SGDLS, CDR2 YYNGEE. Trimming removed 0 bases from V and 4 bases from J, with 7 bases in between. The CDR3: CASSVGTGETQYF. The CDR3 nucleotides are TGTGCCAGCAGCGTAGGGACTGGAGAGACCCAGTACTTC. Complete variable domain (other parts from reference TRBV9 and TRBJ2-5): DSGVTQTPKHLITATGQRVTLRCSPRSGDLSVYWYQQSLDQGLQFLIQYYNGEERAKGNILERFSAQQFPDLHSELNLSSLELGDSALYFCASSVGTGETQYFGPGTRLLVL.

V usage is TRBV3-1 (or the pseudogene TRBV3-2) and J usage is TRBJ1-1; no reliable D call. Germline V lookup: CDR1 LGHDT, CDR2 YNNKEL (reference sequence). The V and J ends lost 4 bases and 1 base respectively, with 10 bases between them. The CDR3 runs 14 residues. In nucleotides, the CDR3 is TGTGCCAGCAGCCGACGGGAGGGGAACACTGAAGCTTTCTTT. This gives the protein CASSRREGNTEAFF.

This chain uses TRBV5-1 with TRBJ1-2, with 9 bases aligning to TRBD1. The CDR3 sequence is 16 residues long. CDR1 SGHRS and CDR2 YFSETQ come from the germline V gene. V lost 4 bases to trimming and J lost 5 bases; unmatched junction nucleotides: 12. The CDR3 DNA sequence: TGCGCCAGCAGCACTACAGGGGGCGCGGTGTGGTATGGCTACACCTTC. Protein sequence: CASSTTGGAVWYGYTF.

This clone was seen only a few times. The chain uses TRBV4-1 and TRBJ1-6; possibly TRBD1 for D (5 bases). Trimming took off 4 bases at V and 9 bases at J, with 16 bases between the two ends. Germline values: CDR1 MGHRA, CDR2 YSYEKL. The CDR3 has 15 residues. The CDR3 reads CASSLESGRGSPLHF. The CDR3 bases are TGCGCCAGCAGCCTTGAATCGGGGAGGGGTTCACCCCTCCACTTT.

The chain joins TRBV15 to TRBJ2-1; 7 bases are shared with TRBD1. Germline lookup yields CDR1 LNHNV and CDR2 YYDKDF (reference sequence). The CDR3 has 17 residues. Losses at the gene ends were 0 bases for V and 0 bases for J; bases not matched to a gene: 5. CDR3 region: CATSRDQGVSSYNEQFF. The CDR3 nucleotides are TGTGCCACCAGCAGAGATCAGGGGGTTTCCTCCTACAATGAGCAGTTCTTC.

The V and J genes are TRBV12-5 and TRBJ1-6, with D possibly being TRBD1 (5 bases). From germline, CDR1 is LGHNT and CDR2 FRNRAP. With 3 bases removed from V and 9 bases from J, the gap between germline ends came to 18 bases. This CDR3 contains 16 residues. CDR3 coding DNA: TGTGCTAGTGGTTTAAGGCAAGGGGAACGAGTTTCACCCCTCCACTTT. This encodes CASGLRQGERVSPLHF.

The chain carries TRBV3-1 (or the pseudogene TRBV3-2) and TRBJ2-1, with TRBD2 identical over 10 bases. CDR1 is LGHDT, CDR2 YNNKEL, per germline (reference sequence). The CDR3 sequence is 12 residues long. V gave up 6 bases and J gave up 13 bases; unmatched junction bases: 6. CDR3 DNA: TGTGCCAGCAGGAGCCTAGCGGGGGAACAGTTCTTC. Amino acids: CASRSLAGEQFF.

This rearrangement joins TRBV6-5 to TRBJ2-7; TRBD2 matches at 8 bases. Germline lookup yields CDR1 MNHEY and CDR2 SVGAGI. This CDR3 comprises 11 residues. The V and J ends lost 10 bases and 2 bases, in that order; junction bases with no gene match: 1. The CDR3 protein is CATGGAYEQYF. The CDR3 bases are TGTGCCACCGGGGGGGCCTACGAGCAGTACTTC.

This clone has a handful of counts. The same CDR3 arises from other DNA sequences in this sample as well. V gene TRBV5-6 combines with J gene TRBJ1-2, with a tentative D call TRBD1 (5 bases). CDR1 and CDR2 (germline): SGHDT, YYEEEE. V gave up 0 bases and J gave up 4 bases, with 10 bases separating them. This CDR3 is 14 amino acids long. The CDR3 protein is CASSLGQGGYGYTF. In DNA form, the CDR3 reads TGTGCCAGCAGCTTGGGGCAGGGTGGCTATGGCTACACCTTC.

This sequence joins TRBV7-9 and TRBJ2-1; possible D gene TRBD2, 5 bases. Germline V gene lookup returns CDR1 SEHNR and CDR2 FQNEAQ (reference sequence). The CDR3 runs 13 residues. The V end lost 5 bases, the J end lost 6 bases, and 11 bases lay between the germline ends. The CDR3: CASSTTRRNEQFF. The CDR3 DNA is TGTGCCAGCAGCACTACTAGGCGCAATGAGCAGTTCTTC. The full variable domain, its missing parts supplied by reference TRBV7-9 and TRBJ2-1, is DTGVSQNPRHKITKRGQNVTFRCDPISEHNRLYWYRQTLGQGPEFLTYFQNEAQLEKSRLLSDRFSAERPKGSFSTLEIQRTEQGDSAMYLCASSTTRRNEQFFGPGTRLTVL.